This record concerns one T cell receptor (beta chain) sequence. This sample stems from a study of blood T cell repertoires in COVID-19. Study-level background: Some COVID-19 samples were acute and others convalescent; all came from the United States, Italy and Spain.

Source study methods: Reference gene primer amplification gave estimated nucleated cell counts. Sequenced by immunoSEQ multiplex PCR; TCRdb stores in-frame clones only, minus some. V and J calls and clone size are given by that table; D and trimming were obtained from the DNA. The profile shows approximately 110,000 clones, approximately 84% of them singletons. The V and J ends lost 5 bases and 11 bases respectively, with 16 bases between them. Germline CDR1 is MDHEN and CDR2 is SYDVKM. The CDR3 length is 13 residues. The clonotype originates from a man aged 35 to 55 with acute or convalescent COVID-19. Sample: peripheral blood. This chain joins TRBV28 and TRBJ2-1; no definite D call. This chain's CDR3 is CASSPPPTEKQFF. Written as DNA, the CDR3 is TGTGCCAGCAGTCCGCCGCCGACGGAGAAGCAGTTCTTC.